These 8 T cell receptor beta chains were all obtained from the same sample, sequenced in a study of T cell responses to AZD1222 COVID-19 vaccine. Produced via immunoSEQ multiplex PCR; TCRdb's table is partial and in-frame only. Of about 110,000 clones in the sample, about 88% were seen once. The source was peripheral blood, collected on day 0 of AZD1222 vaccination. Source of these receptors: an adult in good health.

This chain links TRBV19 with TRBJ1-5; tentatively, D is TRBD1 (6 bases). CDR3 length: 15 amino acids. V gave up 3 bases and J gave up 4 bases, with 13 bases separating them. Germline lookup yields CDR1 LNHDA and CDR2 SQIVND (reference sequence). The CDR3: CASSMGRGGNQPQHF. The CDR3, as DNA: TGTGCCAGTAGTATGGGCAGGGGTGGAAATCAGCCCCAGCATTTT.

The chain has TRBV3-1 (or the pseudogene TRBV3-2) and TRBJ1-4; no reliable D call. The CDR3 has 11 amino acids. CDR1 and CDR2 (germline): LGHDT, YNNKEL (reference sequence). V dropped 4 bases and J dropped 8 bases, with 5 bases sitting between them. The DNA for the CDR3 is TGTGCCAGCAGCCTCGGGGAAAAACTGTTTTTT. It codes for CASSLGEKLFF.

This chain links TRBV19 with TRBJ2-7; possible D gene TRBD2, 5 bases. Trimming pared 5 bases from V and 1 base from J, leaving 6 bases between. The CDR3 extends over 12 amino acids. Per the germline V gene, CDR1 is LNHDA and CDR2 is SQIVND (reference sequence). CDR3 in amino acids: CASSSGSYEQYF. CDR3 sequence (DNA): TGTGCCAGTAGTTCGGGGTCCTACGAGCAGTACTTC.

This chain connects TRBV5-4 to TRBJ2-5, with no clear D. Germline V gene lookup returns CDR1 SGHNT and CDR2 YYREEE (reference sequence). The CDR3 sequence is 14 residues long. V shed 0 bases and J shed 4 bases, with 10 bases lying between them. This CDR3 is CASSLGPAAETQYF. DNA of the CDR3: TGTGCCAGCAGCTTGGGGCCAGCTGCAGAGACCCAGTACTTC.

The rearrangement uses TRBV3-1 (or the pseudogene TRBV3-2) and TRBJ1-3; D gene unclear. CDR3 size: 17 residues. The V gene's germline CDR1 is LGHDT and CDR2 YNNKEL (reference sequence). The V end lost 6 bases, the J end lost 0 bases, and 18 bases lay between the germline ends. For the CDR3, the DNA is TGTGCCAGCAGTCGTAATTTAGGACGGAGCTCTGGAAACACCATATATTTT. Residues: CASSRNLGRSSGNTIYF.

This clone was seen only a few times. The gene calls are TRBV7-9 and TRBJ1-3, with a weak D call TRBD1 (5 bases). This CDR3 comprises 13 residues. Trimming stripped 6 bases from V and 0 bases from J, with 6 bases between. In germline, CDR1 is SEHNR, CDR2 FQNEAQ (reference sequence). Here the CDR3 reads CASRQGSGNTIYF. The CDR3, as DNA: TGTGCCAGCAGGCAGGGCTCTGGAAACACCATATATTTT.

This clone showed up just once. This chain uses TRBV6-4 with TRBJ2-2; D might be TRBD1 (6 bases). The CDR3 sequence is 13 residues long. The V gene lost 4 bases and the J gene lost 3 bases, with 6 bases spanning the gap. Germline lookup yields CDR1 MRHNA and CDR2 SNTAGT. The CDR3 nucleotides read TGTGCCAGCAGTGCAGGGGACACCGGGGAGCTGTTTTTT. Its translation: CASSAGDTGELFF.

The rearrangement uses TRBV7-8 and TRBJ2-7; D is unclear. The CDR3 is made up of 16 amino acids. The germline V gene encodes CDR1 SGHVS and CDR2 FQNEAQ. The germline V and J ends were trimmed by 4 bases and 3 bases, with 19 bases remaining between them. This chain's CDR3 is CASSSPRPQDDYEQYF. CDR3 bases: TGTGCCAGCAGCTCGCCGCGACCCCAGGACGACTACGAGCAGTACTTC.